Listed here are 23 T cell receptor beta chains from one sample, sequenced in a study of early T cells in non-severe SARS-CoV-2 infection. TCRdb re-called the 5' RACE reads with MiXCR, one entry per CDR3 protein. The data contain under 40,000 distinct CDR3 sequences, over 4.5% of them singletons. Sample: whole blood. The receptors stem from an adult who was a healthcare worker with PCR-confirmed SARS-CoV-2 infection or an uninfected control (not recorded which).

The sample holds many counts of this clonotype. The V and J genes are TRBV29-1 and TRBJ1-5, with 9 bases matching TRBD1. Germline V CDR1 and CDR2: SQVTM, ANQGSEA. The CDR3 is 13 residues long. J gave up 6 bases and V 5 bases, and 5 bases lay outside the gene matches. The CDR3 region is CSVILTGGQPQHF. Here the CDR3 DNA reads TGCAGCGTTATTTTGACAGGGGGTCAGCCCCAGCATTTT.

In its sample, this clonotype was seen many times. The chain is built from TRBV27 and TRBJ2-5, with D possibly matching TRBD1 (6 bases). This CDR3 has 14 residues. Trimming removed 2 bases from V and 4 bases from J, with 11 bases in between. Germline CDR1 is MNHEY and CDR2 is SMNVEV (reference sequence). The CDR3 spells CASSLRLRGETQYF. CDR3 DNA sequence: TGTGCCAGCAGTTTACGGCTCAGGGGAGAGACCCAGTACTTC.

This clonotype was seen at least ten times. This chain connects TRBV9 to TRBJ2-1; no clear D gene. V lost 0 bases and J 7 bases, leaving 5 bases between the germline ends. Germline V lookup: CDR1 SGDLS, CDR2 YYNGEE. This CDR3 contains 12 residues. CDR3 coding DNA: TGTGCCAGCAGCGTAGAGAAGAATGAGCAGTTCTTC. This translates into CASSVEKNEQFF.

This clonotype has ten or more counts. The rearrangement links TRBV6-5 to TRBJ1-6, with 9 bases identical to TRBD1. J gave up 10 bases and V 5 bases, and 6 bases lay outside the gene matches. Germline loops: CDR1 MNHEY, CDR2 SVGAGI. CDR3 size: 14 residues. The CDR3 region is CASSPTGGRSPLHF. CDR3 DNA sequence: TGTGCCAGCAGTCCGACAGGGGGTAGATCACCCCTCCACTTT.

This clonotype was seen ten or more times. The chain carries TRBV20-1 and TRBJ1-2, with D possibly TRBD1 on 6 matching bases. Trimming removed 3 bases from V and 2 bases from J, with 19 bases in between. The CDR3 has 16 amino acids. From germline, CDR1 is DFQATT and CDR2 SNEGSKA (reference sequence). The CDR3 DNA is TGCAGTGCTAGGGGTAACAGGGCGACTGAAAACTATGGCTACACCTTC. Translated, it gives CSARGNRATENYGYTF.

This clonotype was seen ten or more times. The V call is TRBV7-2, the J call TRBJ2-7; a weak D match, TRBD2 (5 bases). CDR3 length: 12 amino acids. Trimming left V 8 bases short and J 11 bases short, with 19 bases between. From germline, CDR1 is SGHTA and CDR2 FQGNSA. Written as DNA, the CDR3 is TGTGCCAGCGGCGACGGGGAGCCCTTCAAGTACTTC. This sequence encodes CASGDGEPFKYF.

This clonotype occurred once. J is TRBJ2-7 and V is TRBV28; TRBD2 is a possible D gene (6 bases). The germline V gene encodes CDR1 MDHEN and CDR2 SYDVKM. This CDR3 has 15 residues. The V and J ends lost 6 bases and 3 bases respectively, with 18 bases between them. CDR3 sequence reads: CASSSGGSGYYEQYF. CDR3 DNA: TGTGCCAGCAGCTCCGGGGGTAGCGGATACTACGAGCAGTACTTC.

For the CDR3, the DNA is TGTGCCAGCAGCTGGTGGACTAGCGGGAGCTACGAGCAGTACTTC. Translating it yields CASSWWTSGSYEQYF. The rearrangement joins TRBV7-9 to TRBJ2-7; 13 positions agree with TRBD2. Trimming at V came to 4 bases and at J to 3 bases, leaving 3 bases not matched to a gene. Germline CDR1 SEHNR, CDR2 FQNEAQ (reference sequence). The CDR3 runs 15 residues.

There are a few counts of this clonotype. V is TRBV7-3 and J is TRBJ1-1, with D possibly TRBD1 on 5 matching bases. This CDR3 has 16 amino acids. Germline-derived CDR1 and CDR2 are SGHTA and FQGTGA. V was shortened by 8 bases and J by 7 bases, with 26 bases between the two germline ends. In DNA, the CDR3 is TGTGCCAGCTCCTCTCTTCAACCGGGGGGAACCAGTGAAGCTTTCTTT. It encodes CASSSLQPGGTSEAFF.

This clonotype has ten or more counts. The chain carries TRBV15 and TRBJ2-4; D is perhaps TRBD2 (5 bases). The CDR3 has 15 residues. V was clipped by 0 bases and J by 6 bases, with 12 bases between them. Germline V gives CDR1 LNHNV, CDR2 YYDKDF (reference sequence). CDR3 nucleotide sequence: TGTGCCACCAGCAGAGATGGGAGAGTGGGAAACATTCAGTACTTC. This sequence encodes CATSRDGRVGNIQYF.

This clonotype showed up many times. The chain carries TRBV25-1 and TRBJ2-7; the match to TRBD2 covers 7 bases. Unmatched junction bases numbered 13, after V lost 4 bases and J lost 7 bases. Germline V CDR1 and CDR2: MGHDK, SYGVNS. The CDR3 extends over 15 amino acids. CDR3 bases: TGTGCCAGCAGTGCCCAGGGAGGGAAAGCTATAGAGCAGTACTTC. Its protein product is CASSAQGGKAIEQYF.

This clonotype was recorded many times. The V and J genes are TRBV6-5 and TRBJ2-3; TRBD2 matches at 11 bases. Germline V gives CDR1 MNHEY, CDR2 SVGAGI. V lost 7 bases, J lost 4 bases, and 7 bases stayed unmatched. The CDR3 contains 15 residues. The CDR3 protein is CASTPTSGTPDTQYF. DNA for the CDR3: TGTGCCAGCACCCCGACTAGCGGGACCCCAGATACGCAGTATTTT.

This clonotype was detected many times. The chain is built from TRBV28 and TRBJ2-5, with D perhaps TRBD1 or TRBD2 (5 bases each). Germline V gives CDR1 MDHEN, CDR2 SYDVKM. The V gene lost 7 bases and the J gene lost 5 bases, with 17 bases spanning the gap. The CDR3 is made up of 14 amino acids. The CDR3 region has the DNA TGTGCCAGCACCACTGAGGCCGAGGGGGAGACCCAGTACTTC. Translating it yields CASTTEAEGETQYF.

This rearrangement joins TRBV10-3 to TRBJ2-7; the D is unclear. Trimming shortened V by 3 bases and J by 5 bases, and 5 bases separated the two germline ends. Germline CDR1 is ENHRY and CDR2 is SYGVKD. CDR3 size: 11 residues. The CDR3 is CAISEWDEQYF. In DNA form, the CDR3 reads TGTGCCATCAGTGAATGGGACGAGCAGTACTTC.

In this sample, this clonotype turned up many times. The chain's CDR3 is CASSFRGPQMNTEAFF. The CDR3 DNA is TGTGCCAGCAGTTTCAGGGGGCCCCAAATGAACACTGAAGCTTTCTTT. The chain carries TRBV28 and TRBJ1-1, with 8 bases lining up with TRBD1. The CDR3 spans 16 residues. J was trimmed by 0 bases and V by 3 bases; bases with no gene match: 6. Germline values: CDR1 MDHEN, CDR2 SYDVKM.

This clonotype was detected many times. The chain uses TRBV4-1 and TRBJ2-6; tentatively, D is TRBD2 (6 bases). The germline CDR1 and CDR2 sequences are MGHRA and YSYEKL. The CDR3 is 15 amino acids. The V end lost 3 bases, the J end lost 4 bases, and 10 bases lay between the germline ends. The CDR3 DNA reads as TGCGCCAGCAGCCAGAGGGACTCGGGGGCCAACGTCCTGACTTTC. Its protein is CASSQRDSGANVLTF.

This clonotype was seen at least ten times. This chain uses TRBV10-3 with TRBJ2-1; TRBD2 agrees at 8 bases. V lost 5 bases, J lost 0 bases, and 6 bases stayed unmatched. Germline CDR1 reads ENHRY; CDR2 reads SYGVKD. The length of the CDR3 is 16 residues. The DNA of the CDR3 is TGTGCCATCAGTTTAACTAGCGGTTACTCCTACAATGAGCAGTTCTTC. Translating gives CAISLTSGYSYNEQFF.

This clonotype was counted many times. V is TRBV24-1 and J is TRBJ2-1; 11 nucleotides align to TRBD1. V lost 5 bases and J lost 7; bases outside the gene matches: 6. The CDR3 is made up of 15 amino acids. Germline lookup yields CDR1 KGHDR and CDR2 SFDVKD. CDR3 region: CATSVPGQGDNEQFF. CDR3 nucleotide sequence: TGTGCCACCAGTGTCCCGGGACAGGGGGATAATGAGCAGTTCTTC.

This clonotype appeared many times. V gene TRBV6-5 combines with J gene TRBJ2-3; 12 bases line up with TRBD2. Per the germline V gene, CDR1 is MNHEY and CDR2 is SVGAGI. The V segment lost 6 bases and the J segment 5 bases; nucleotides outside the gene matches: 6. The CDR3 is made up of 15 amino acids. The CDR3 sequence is CASSPGGLAGDTQYF. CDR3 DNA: TGTGCCAGCAGCCCCGGGGGACTAGCGGGAGATACGCAGTATTTT.

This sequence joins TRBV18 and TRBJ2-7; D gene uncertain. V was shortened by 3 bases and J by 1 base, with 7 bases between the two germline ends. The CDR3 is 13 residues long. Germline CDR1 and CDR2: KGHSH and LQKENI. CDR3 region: CASSPSQSYEQYF. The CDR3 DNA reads TGTGCCAGCTCACCCTCACAGTCCTACGAGCAGTACTTC.

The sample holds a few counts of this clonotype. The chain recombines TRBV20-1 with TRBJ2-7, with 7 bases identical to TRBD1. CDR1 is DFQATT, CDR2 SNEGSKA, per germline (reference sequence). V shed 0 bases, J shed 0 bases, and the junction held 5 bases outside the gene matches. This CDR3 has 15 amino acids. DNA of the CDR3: TGCAGTGCTAGAGATGGACAGGTCCCCTCCTACGAGCAGTACTTC. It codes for CSARDGQVPSYEQYF.

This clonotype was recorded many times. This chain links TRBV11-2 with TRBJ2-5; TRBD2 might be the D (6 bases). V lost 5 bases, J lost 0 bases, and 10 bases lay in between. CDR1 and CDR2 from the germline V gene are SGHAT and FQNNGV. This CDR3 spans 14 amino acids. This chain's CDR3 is CASSPGLYQETQYF. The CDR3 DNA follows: TGTGCCAGCAGCCCGGGACTGTACCAAGAGACCCAGTACTTC.

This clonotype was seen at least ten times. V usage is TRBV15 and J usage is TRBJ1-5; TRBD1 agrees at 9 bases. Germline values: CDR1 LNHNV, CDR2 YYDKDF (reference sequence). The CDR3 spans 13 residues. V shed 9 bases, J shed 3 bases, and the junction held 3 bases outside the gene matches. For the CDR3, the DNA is TGTGCCACAGGACAGGGGAACAATCAGCCCCAGCATTTT. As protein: CATGQGNNQPQHF.